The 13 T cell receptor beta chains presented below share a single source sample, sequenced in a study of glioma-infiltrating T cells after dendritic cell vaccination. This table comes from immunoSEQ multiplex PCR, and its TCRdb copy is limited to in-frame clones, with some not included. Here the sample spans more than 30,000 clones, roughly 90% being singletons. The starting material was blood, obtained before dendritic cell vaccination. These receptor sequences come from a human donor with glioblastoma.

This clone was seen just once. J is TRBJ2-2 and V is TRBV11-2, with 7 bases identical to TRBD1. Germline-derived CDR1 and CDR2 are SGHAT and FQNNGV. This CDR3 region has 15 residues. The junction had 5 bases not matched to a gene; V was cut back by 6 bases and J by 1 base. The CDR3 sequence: CASRTQGVNTGELFF. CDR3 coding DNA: TGTGCCAGCAGGACCCAGGGGGTGAACACCGGGGAGCTGTTTTTT.

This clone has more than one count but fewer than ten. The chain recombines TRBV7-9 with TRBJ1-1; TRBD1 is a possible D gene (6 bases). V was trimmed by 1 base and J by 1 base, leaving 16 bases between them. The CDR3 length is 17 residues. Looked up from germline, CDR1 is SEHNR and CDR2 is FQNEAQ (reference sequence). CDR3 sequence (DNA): TGTGCCAGCAGCTTAGGGGGGGGCGGACGGAAGAACACTGAAGCTTTCTTT. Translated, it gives CASSLGGGGRKNTEAFF.

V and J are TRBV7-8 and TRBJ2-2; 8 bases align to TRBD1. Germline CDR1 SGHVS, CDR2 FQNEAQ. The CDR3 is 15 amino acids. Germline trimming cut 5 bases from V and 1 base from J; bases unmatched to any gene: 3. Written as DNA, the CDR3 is TGTGCCAGCAGCCGGGACAGGAAGAACACCGGGGAGCTGTTTTTT. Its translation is CASSRDRKNTGELFF.

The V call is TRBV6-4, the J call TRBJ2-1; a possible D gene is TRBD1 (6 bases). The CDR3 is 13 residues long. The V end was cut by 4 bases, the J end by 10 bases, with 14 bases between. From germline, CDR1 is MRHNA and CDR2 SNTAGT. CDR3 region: CASSALPGVEQFF. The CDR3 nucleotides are TGTGCCAGCAGTGCCCTACCAGGGGTGGAGCAGTTCTTC.

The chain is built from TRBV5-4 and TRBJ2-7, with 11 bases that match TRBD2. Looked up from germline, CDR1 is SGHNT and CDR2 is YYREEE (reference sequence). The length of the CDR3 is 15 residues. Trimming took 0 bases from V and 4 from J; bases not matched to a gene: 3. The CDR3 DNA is TGTGCCAGCAGCTTGGGGGGGACTAGCGGTTACGAGCAGTACTTC. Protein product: CASSLGGTSGYEQYF. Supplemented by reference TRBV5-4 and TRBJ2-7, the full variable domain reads ETGVTQSPTHLIKTRGQQVTLRCSSQSGHNTVSWYQQALGQGPQFIFQYYREEENGRGNFPPRFSGLQFPNYSSELNVNALELDDSALYLCASSLGGTSGYEQYFGPGTRLTVT.

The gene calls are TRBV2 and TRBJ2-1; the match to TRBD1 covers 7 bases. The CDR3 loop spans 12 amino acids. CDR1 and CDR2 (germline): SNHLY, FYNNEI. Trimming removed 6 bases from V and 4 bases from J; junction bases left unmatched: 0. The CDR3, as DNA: TGTGCCAGCAGGGGACAGTACAATGAGCAGTTCTTC. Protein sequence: CASRGQYNEQFF.

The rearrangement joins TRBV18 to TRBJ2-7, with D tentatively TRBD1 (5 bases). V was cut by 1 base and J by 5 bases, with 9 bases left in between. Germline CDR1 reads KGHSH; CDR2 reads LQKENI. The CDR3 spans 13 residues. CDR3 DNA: TGTGCCAGCTCACCACACAGGAACGACGAGCAGTACTTC. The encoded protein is CASSPHRNDEQYF.

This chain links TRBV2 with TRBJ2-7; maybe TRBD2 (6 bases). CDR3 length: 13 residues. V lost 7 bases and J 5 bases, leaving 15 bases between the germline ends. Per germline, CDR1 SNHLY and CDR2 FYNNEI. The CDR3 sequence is CASKEGFVDEQYF. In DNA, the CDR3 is TGTGCCAGCAAGGAGGGCTTTGTGGACGAGCAGTACTTC.

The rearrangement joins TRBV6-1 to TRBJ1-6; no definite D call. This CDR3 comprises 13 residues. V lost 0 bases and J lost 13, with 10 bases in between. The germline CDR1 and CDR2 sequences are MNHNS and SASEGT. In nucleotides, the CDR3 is TGTGCCAGCAGTGAAGCGGTCCTCGGTCCCCTCCACTTT. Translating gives CASSEAVLGPLHF.

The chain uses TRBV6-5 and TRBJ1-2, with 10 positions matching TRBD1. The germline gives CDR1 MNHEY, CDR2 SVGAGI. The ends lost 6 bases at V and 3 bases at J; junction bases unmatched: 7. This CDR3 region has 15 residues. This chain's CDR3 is CASSLDRGRYYGYTF. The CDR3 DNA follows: TGTGCCAGCAGCTTAGACAGGGGGCGATACTATGGCTACACCTTC.

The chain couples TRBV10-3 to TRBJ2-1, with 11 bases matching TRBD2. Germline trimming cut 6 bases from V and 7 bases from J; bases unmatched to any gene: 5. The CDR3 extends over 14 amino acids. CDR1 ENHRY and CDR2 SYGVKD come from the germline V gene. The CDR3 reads CAIRVAGGPNEQFF. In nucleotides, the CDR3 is TGTGCCATCAGGGTAGCGGGGGGGCCTAATGAGCAGTTCTTC.

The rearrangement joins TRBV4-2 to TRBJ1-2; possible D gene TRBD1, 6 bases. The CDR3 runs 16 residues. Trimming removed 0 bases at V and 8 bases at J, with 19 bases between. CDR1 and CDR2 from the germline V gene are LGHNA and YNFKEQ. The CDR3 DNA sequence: TGTGCCAGCAGCCAAGATTGGGGGGGCGCGGTGTACGGCTACACCTTC. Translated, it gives CASSQDWGGAVYGYTF.

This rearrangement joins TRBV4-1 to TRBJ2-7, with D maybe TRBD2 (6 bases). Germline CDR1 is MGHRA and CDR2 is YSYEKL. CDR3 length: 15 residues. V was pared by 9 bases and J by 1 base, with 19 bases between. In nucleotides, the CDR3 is TGCGCCAGTCAACCTTTTGCGGGGCCATCCTACGAGCAGTACTTC. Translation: CASQPFAGPSYEQYF.